A single sample is the source of the 19 T cell receptor beta chains below, sequenced in a study of cytomegalovirus exposure and HLA in healthy donors. Measured with immunoSEQ multiplex PCR; TCRdb has only the in-frame clones, and not every one. The data show more than 85,000 clones, about 88% seen once. What was sequenced was PBMCs. These receptors came from a young woman in good health and CMV-seropositive.

The rearrangement joins TRBV7-8 to TRBJ1-2, with D uncertain. Germline V gene data show CDR1 as SGHVS and CDR2 as FQNEAQ. The CDR3 runs to 14 residues. Trimming shortened V by 2 bases and J by 5 bases, and 12 bases separated the two germline ends. In nucleotides, the CDR3 is TGTGCCAGCAGCTTAATTGGCAGTCCTTATGGCTACACCTTC. Protein product: CASSLIGSPYGYTF.

The CDR3 reads CASSPGQGFTGELFF. CDR3 coding DNA: TGTGCCAGCTCACCGGGACAGGGGTTCACCGGGGAGCTGTTTTTT. The V and J genes are TRBV18 and TRBJ2-2; TRBD1 matches at 10 bases. The junction had 2 bases not matched to a gene; V was cut back by 3 bases and J by 4 bases. The CDR3 covers 15 residues. Germline CDR1 is KGHSH and CDR2 is LQKENI.

This chain joins TRBV5-1 and TRBJ2-6; TRBD2 is a possible D gene (5 bases). This CDR3 has 16 residues. Deletions cut 7 bases from V and 4 bases from J, with 18 bases between. CDR1 SGHRS and CDR2 YFSETQ come from the germline V gene. For the CDR3, the DNA is TGCGCCAGCTACCCTGCCCCCGAGGGAGGGGCCAACGTCCTGACTTTC. Its translation is CASYPAPEGGANVLTF.

This clone appeared once. The chain couples TRBV28 to TRBJ1-5, with TRBD1 as a possible D gene (6 bases). This CDR3 contains 15 residues. V lost 5 bases and J 0 bases, leaving 11 bases between the germline ends. Germline CDR1 MDHEN, CDR2 SYDVKM. Here the CDR3 DNA reads TGTGCCAGCAGTCCTAAACAGGGTAGCAATCAGCCCCAGCATTTT. Protein sequence: CASSPKQGSNQPQHF.

This chain joins TRBV9 and TRBJ2-7; maybe TRBD2 (6 bases). Germline V gene data show CDR1 as SGDLS and CDR2 as YYNGEE. The CDR3 totals 14 residues. The V and J ends lost 4 bases and 6 bases respectively, with 17 bases between them. The DNA for the CDR3 is TGTGCCAGCAGCCCCGATCCTCAGGGAGGCGAGCAGTACTTC. This translates into CASSPDPQGGEQYF.

V is TRBV5-1 and J is TRBJ2-1; 12 bases are a match to TRBD2. CDR3 length: 14 amino acids. Per germline, CDR1 SGHRS and CDR2 YFSETQ. The junction had 10 bases not matched to a gene; V was cut back by 3 bases and J by 15 bases. The CDR3 nucleotides are TGCGCCAGCAGCTCCTCCCTAGCGGGAGGGCTTCCGTTCTTC. It specifies CASSSSLAGGLPFF.

This rearrangement joins TRBV4-1 to TRBJ2-2; the D gene is possibly TRBD2 (6 bases). V was trimmed by 2 bases and J by 10 bases, leaving 14 bases between them. The length of the CDR3 is 14 residues. The germline V gene has CDR1 MGHRA and CDR2 YSYEKL. This CDR3 reads CASSQPGLLSELFF. The CDR3 nucleotides read TGCGCCAGCAGCCAACCGGGACTTCTCTCGGAGCTGTTTTTT.

The rearrangement uses TRBV7-2 and TRBJ1-2; the D is unclear. The CDR3 is 13 amino acids. Trimming took off 5 bases at V and 7 bases at J, with 14 bases between the two ends. The germline CDR1 and CDR2 sequences are SGHTA and FQGNSA. CDR3 nucleotides: TGTGCCAGCAGCCCCGTTGGGCGGGCTGGCTACACCTTC. Its translation: CASSPVGRAGYTF.

The V call is TRBV12-1, the J call TRBJ2-1; the table's D call, TRBD2, was not checked against the DNA. TRBV12-1 is designated a pseudogene. This CDR3 has 18 residues. The CDR3 spells CASSFCPAGGSSYNEQFF. The CDR3 nucleotides are TGTGCCAGCAGTTTCTGTCCTGCCGGGGGGAGCTCCTACAATGAGCAGTTCTTC.

This rearrangement joins TRBV6-6 to TRBJ1-1; TRBD1 is a possible D gene (5 bases). Germline V gives CDR1 MNHNY, CDR2 SVGAGI (reference sequence). V lost 6 bases, J lost 1 base, and 9 bases lay in between. The CDR3 consists of 13 residues. DNA for the CDR3: TGTGCCAGCAGGACAGATAGGAACACTGAAGCTTTCTTT. Translating it yields CASRTDRNTEAFF.

V is TRBV6-5 and J is TRBJ1-5, with a possible D match to TRBD1 (6 bases). V dropped 6 bases and J dropped 6 bases, with 15 bases sitting between them. This CDR3 comprises 14 residues. CDR1 is MNHEY and CDR2 is SVGAGI in the germline V gene. The CDR3 spells CASSRGGAGQPQHF. Written as DNA, the CDR3 is TGTGCCAGCAGCCGGGGGGGGGCGGGTCAGCCCCAGCATTTT.

V and J are TRBV19 and TRBJ1-5; TRBD1 matches 12 bases. The germline V gene has CDR1 LNHDA and CDR2 SQIVND (reference sequence). The CDR3 is 15 amino acids. With V trimmed by 5 bases and J by 3 bases, 2 bases remained unmatched. CDR3 sequence reads: CASSWGQGANQPQHF. The CDR3 region has the DNA TGTGCCAGTAGTTGGGGACAGGGGGCCAATCAGCCCCAGCATTTT.

As to this clone: This same CDR3 is encoded by further DNA sequences in the sample. The genes are TRBV5-1 and TRBJ2-1; 9 nucleotides align to TRBD1. The CDR3 covers 14 residues. Looked up from germline, CDR1 is SGHRS and CDR2 is YFSETQ. V shed 3 bases, J shed 4 bases, and the junction held 2 bases outside the gene matches. This chain's CDR3 is CASSSGQGYNEQFF. Written as DNA, the CDR3 is TGCGCCAGCAGCTCGGGACAGGGTTACAATGAGCAGTTCTTC. Combining the CDR3 with reference TRBV5-1 and TRBJ2-1 gives the whole variable domain KAGVTQTPRYLIKTRGQQVTLSCSPISGHRSVSWYQQTPGQGLQFLFEYFSETQRNKGNFPGRFSGRQFSNSRSEMNVSTLELGDSALYLCASSSGQGYNEQFFGPGTRLTVL.

CDR3 sequence: CASSPIAPERGAKNIQYF. The CDR3 DNA reads as TGCGCCAGCAGCCCCATAGCCCCCGAGCGGGGGGCGAAAAACATTCAGTACTTC. The chain combines TRBV4-1 with TRBJ2-4; 9 positions match TRBD2. In germline, CDR1 is MGHRA, CDR2 YSYEKL. The CDR3 is made up of 18 amino acids. V lost 4 bases, J lost 4 bases, and 14 bases stayed unmatched.

V is TRBV10-3 and J is TRBJ1-3; 7 nucleotides line up with TRBD1. CDR3 length: 14 residues. The junction had 7 bases not matched to a gene; V was cut back by 11 bases and J by 0 bases. Per the germline V gene, CDR1 is ENHRY and CDR2 is SYGVKD. The CDR3 sequence is CAGRDSLSGNTIYF. Written as DNA, the CDR3 is TGTGCCGGACGGGACAGTCTCTCTGGAAACACCATATATTTT.

This chain uses TRBV5-1 with TRBJ2-5, with D possibly being TRBD2 (5 bases). The germline V and J ends were trimmed by 3 bases and 4 bases, with 16 bases remaining between them. CDR3 length: 15 residues. Germline lookup yields CDR1 SGHRS and CDR2 YFSETQ. CDR3: CASSSTTGRVETQYF. In DNA form, the CDR3 reads TGCGCCAGCAGCTCCACGACGGGAAGGGTAGAGACCCAGTACTTC.

V usage is TRBV12-5 and J usage is TRBJ1-3; D remains unclear. The germline V and J ends were trimmed by 3 bases and 1 base, with 10 bases remaining between them. This CDR3 contains 15 residues. Germline CDR1 LGHNT, CDR2 FRNRAP. This chain's CDR3 is CASGFRGESGNTIYF. CDR3 bases: TGTGCTAGTGGTTTTCGGGGAGAATCTGGAAACACCATATATTTT.

In nucleotides, the CDR3 is TGTGCCAGCAGAGCCACAGGGGGGCACACTGAAGCTTTCTTT. Translated: CASRATGGHTEAFF. The chain links TRBV7-9 to TRBJ1-1; TRBD1 matches at 8 bases. After removal of 6 bases from V and 3 bases from J, the junction contained 6 bases not matched to a gene. CDR3 length equals 14 residues. Germline V CDR1 and CDR2: SEHNR, FQNEAQ (reference sequence).

The rearrangement uses TRBV6-1 and TRBJ1-5; 10 nucleotides match TRBD1. The CDR3 spans 14 residues. The V gene end was trimmed by 5 bases and the J gene end by 7 bases; junction bases not matched to a gene: 5. Germline V lookup: CDR1 MNHNS, CDR2 SASEGT. The CDR3, as DNA: TGTGCCAGCAGTTCGACAGGGGGCAGACAGCCCCAGCATTTT. Protein sequence: CASSSTGGRQPQHF.